A selection of T cell receptor beta chains follows, all from one sample in a study of T cells after yellow fever vaccination. TCRdb reanalysed the 5' RACE reads using MiXCR and keeps one entry per CDR3 protein. Among 90,000 to 150,000 distinct CDR3 sequences, roughly 7.2% were seen once, and the ten largest hold roughly 2.8%. The material sequenced was CD4+ T cells sorted from PBMCs, taken about 41 days after the first yellow fever vaccination. The receptors here all came from a man between 18 and 29 years old who received the YFV17D yellow fever vaccine. Each CDR3 is given with its conserved first and last residue. A D gene is named only where the DNA matches it firmly. Not all rows give a size; the values are once, few, many and, for expanded clones, a class.

J gene: TRBJ2-5; D gene: NA; clone size: many; V gene: TRBV6-5; CDR3 DNA: TGTTGCACTAGAGGTTGGGAGACCCAGTACTTC; CDR3 protein: CCTRGWETQYF
J gene: TRBJ2-2; D gene: NA; clone size: many; V gene: TRBV5-1; CDR3 DNA: TGCGCCAGCAGCGGAGCGTTGGTGGACGGGGAGCTGTTTTTT; CDR3 protein: CASSGALVDGELFF
J gene: TRBJ2-3; D gene: NA; clone size: NA; V gene: TRBV15; CDR3 DNA: TGTGCCACCAGCAGAGTCCCAGATACGCAGTATTTT; CDR3 protein: CATSRVPDTQYF
J gene: TRBJ2-2; D gene: NA; clone size: many; V gene: TRBV4-1; CDR3 DNA: TGCGCCAGCAGCCAAGATGGAGGGCGACCGGGTCTAAGACCGCTGAGTTTT; CDR3 protein: CASSQDGGRPGLRPLSF
J gene: TRBJ2-7; D gene: NA; clone size: many; V gene: TRBV7-2; CDR3 DNA: TGTGCCAGCAGCTTAATTGGGGGAGCCTACGAGCAGTACTTC; CDR3 protein: CASSLIGGAYEQYF
J gene: TRBJ1-2; D gene: NA; clone size: many; V gene: TRBV2; CDR3 DNA: TGTGCCAGCAGTGAAAATGGGATCCCCTATGGCTACACCTTC; CDR3 protein: CASSENGIPYGYTF
J gene: TRBJ2-5; D gene: TRBD1; clone size: many; V gene: TRBV10-3; CDR3 DNA: TGTGCCATCAGCCATGGACAGGGGGGAGGAGAGACCCAGTACTTC; CDR3 protein: CAISHGQGGGETQYF
J gene: TRBJ1-5; D gene: TRBD1; clone size: NA; V gene: TRBV12-3/TRBV12-4; CDR3 DNA: TGTGCCAGCAGTGGGGACAGAACTAGCAATCAGCCCCAGCATTTT; CDR3 protein: CASSGDRTSNQPQHF
J gene: TRBJ1-2; D gene: NA; clone size: many; V gene: TRBV20-1; CDR3 DNA: TGCAGTGCTCCCGATCTGAGTGGCTACACCTTC; CDR3 protein: CSAPDLSGYTF
J gene: TRBJ1-3; D gene: NA; clone size: few; V gene: TRBV10-3; CDR3 DNA: TGTGCCATCGGCCGTAACTCTGGAAACACCATATATTTT; CDR3 protein: CAIGRNSGNTIYF
J gene: TRBJ2-4; D gene: NA; clone size: many; V gene: TRBV6-5; CDR3 DNA: TGTGCCAGTCAACCCCGGGACGGTAAAAACATTCAGTACTTC; CDR3 protein: CASQPRDGKNIQYF
J gene: TRBJ1-4; D gene: TRBD1; clone size: many; V gene: TRBV18; CDR3 DNA: TGTGCCAGCTGTGCAGGGACAGAGAATGAAAAACTGTTTTTT; CDR3 protein: CASCAGTENEKLFF
J gene: TRBJ2-3; D gene: NA; clone size: many; V gene: TRBV20-1; CDR3 DNA: TGCAGTGTACCCCGGGGGATCAGCACAGATACGCAGTATTTT; CDR3 protein: CSVPRGISTDTQYF
J gene: TRBJ2-2; D gene: NA; clone size: NA; V gene: TRBV27; CDR3 DNA: TGTGCCACCAGGGGTAACCCCGGGGAGCTGTTTTTT; CDR3 protein: CATRGNPGELFF
J gene: TRBJ2-7; D gene: TRBD1; clone size: few; V gene: TRBV18; CDR3 DNA: TGTGCCAGCTCACGTTGGACAGGACCAGATCATTCCTACGAGCAGTACTTC; CDR3 protein: CASSRWTGPDHSYEQYF
J gene: TRBJ2-7; D gene: NA; clone size: many; V gene: TRBV7-2; CDR3 DNA: TGTGCCATGCCAGGGCGGTCCTACGAGCAGTACTTC; CDR3 protein: CAMPGRSYEQYF
J gene: TRBJ1-1; D gene: NA; clone size: few; V gene: TRBV27; CDR3 DNA: TGTGCCAGCAGTTTATCTGGGAGCACCACTGAAGCTTTCTTT; CDR3 protein: CASSLSGSTTEAFF
J gene: TRBJ2-5; D gene: NA; clone size: many; V gene: TRBV5-1; CDR3 DNA: TGCGCCAGCAGCTTGGATTTCGGTTACCAAGAGACCCAGTACTTC; CDR3 protein: CASSLDFGYQETQYF
J gene: TRBJ1-6; D gene: TRBD1; clone size: NA; V gene: TRBV5-1; CDR3 DNA: TGCGCCAGCAGCTCACCGGGACAGGGGAATTCACCCCTCCACTTT; CDR3 protein: CASSSPGQGNSPLHF
J gene: TRBJ2-5; D gene: NA; clone size: many; V gene: TRBV5-1; CDR3 DNA: TGCGCCAGCAGCCCGCCAGTCAACCTAGAGACCCAGTACTTC; CDR3 protein: CASSPPVNLETQYF
J gene: TRBJ1-5; D gene: TRBD1; clone size: many; V gene: TRBV20-1; CDR3 DNA: TGCAGTGCTAGGAGGACAGGGTCGCGGCAGCCCCAGCATTTT; CDR3 protein: CSARRTGSRQPQHF
J gene: TRBJ2-7; D gene: TRBD2; clone size: many; V gene: TRBV9; CDR3 DNA: TGTGCCAGCAGCGTAGAGCCAGCGGGGTCCTACGAGCAGTACTTC; CDR3 protein: CASSVEPAGSYEQYF
J gene: TRBJ1-4; D gene: NA; clone size: many; V gene: TRBV12-3/TRBV12-4; CDR3 DNA: TGTGCCAGCGGGGCGGCGGGGCAAAATGAAAAACTGTTTTTT; CDR3 protein: CASGAAGQNEKLFF
J gene: TRBJ2-2; D gene: NA; clone size: many; V gene: TRBV29-1; CDR3 DNA: TGCAGCGCCGATGAAGGCCACACCGGGGAGCTGTTTTTT; CDR3 protein: CSADEGHTGELFF
J gene: TRBJ1-1; D gene: NA; clone size: few; V gene: TRBV30; CDR3 DNA: TGTGCCTGGAGTAGGAACACTGAAGCTTTCTTT; CDR3 protein: CAWSRNTEAFF
J gene: TRBJ2-2; D gene: TRBD1; clone size: many; V gene: TRBV6-1; CDR3 DNA: TGTGCCAGCAGACCGGACAGGGGGAACACCGGGGAGCTGTTTTTT; CDR3 protein: CASRPDRGNTGELFF
J gene: TRBJ2-1; D gene: TRBD2; clone size: NA; V gene: TRBV7-2; CDR3 DNA: TGTGCCAGCAGCTCCGGACTAGCGGGGGCCCCCGAGCAGTTCTTC; CDR3 protein: CASSSGLAGAPEQFF
J gene: TRBJ1-2; D gene: TRBD1; clone size: many; V gene: TRBV18; CDR3 DNA: TGTGCCAGCTCAATGGGACAGGATTATGGCTACACCTTC; CDR3 protein: CASSMGQDYGYTF
J gene: TRBJ2-1; D gene: NA; clone size: few; V gene: TRBV24-1; CDR3 DNA: TGTGCCACCAGTGACGGTGGGCTTAATGAGCAGTTCTTC; CDR3 protein: CATSDGGLNEQFF
J gene: TRBJ2-3; D gene: NA; clone size: many; V gene: TRBV29-1; CDR3 DNA: TGCAGCGTTATTACCCGACCGCTCACAGATACGCAGTATTTT; CDR3 protein: CSVITRPLTDTQYF
J gene: TRBJ2-2; D gene: NA; clone size: many; V gene: TRBV5-1; CDR3 DNA: TGCGCCAGCCGACGGACATCGAACACCGGGGAGCTGTTTTTT; CDR3 protein: CASRRTSNTGELFF
J gene: TRBJ2-5; D gene: TRBD2; clone size: NA; V gene: TRBV7-2; CDR3 DNA: TGTGCCAGCAGCCCCCAGATACTAGCGACTCAGACCCAGTACTTC; CDR3 protein: CASSPQILATQTQYF
J gene: TRBJ2-3; D gene: NA; clone size: few; V gene: TRBV7-9; CDR3 DNA: TGTGCCAGCAGACCGCCCGGGGGAGGTGTGTCGGATACGCAGTATTTT; CDR3 protein: CASRPPGGGVSDTQYF
J gene: TRBJ1-1; D gene: NA; clone size: few; V gene: TRBV19; CDR3 DNA: TGTGCCAGTAGGATGGACGGCTACACTGAAGCTTTCTTT; CDR3 protein: CASRMDGYTEAFF
J gene: TRBJ2-3; D gene: NA; clone size: many; V gene: TRBV21-1; CDR3 DNA: TGTGCCAGCAGCGCCGGGGCGGGGTTAGTGAGCACAGATACGCAGTATTTT; CDR3 protein: CASSAGAGLVSTDTQYF
J gene: TRBJ1-4; D gene: NA; clone size: many; V gene: TRBV20-1; CDR3 DNA: TGCAGTGCTAGAGATCAGTCAGGAACAGCTTATGAAAAACTGTTTTTT; CDR3 protein: CSARDQSGTAYEKLFF
J gene: TRBJ2-5; D gene: TRBD1; clone size: many; V gene: TRBV5-6; CDR3 DNA: TGTGCCAGCAGCTTGGGGGCCCTTAACAGGGGATGGAGAGAGACCCAGTACTTC; CDR3 protein: CASSLGALNRGWRETQYF
J gene: TRBJ2-5; D gene: TRBD1; clone size: many; V gene: TRBV20-1; CDR3 DNA: TGCAGTGCTCAGGAGGACAGGGCAGAGACCCAGTACTTC; CDR3 protein: CSAQEDRAETQYF
J gene: TRBJ1-2; D gene: NA; clone size: many; V gene: TRBV4-3; CDR3 DNA: TGCGCCAGCAGCCAACCGGGGAATTATGGCTACACCTTC; CDR3 protein: CASSQPGNYGYTF
J gene: TRBJ2-2; D gene: NA; clone size: many; V gene: TRBV7-3; CDR3 DNA: TGTGCCAGCAGCCGGGACACGAACACCGGGGAGCTGTTTTTT; CDR3 protein: CASSRDTNTGELFF
J gene: TRBJ2-2; D gene: NA; clone size: many; V gene: TRBV5-1; CDR3 DNA: TGCGCCAGCACCAGGGGGACTACAACTACCCGACCCCTAAACACCGGGGAGCTGTTTTTT; CDR3 protein: CASTRGTTTTRPLNTGELFF
J gene: TRBJ1-2; D gene: TRBD1; clone size: many; V gene: TRBV5-1; CDR3 DNA: TGCGCCAGCAGCTCAACCGGGACAGGGTTTGACTATGGCTACACCTTC; CDR3 protein: CASSSTGTGFDYGYTF
J gene: TRBJ2-2; D gene: NA; clone size: NA; V gene: TRBV11-3; CDR3 DNA: TGTGCCAGCAGCTCCGGGTTCACCGGGGAGCTGTTTTTT; CDR3 protein: CASSSGFTGELFF
J gene: TRBJ2-5; D gene: NA; clone size: many; V gene: TRBV3-1; CDR3 DNA: TGTGCCAGCAGCCTACGCGCAGCGGAGACCCAGTACTTC; CDR3 protein: CASSLRAAETQYF
J gene: TRBJ2-1; D gene: TRBD2; clone size: many; V gene: TRBV7-9; CDR3 DNA: TGTGCCAGCAGCGCTCCGACTAGCGGGGGTTTCAATGAGCAGTTCTTC; CDR3 protein: CASSAPTSGGFNEQFF